The 12 T cell receptor beta chains presented below share a single source sample, sequenced in a study of siplizumab effects on memory and regulatory T cells. Libraries were prepared by immunoSEQ multiplex PCR; TCRdb keeps only in-frame clonotypes and omits some of them. This table has 92,000 or so clones, just under 90% appearing once. Input material: CD4+ T cells sorted from blood. These TCRs come from a human donor in good health.

This chain uses TRBV6-1 with TRBJ1-2, with a weak D call TRBD1 (5 bases). The CDR3 has 16 amino acids. Germline lookup yields CDR1 MNHNS and CDR2 SASEGT. V lost 3 bases and J lost 4, with 18 bases in between. CDR3 bases: TGTGCCAGCAGTGACATGAGTGGGGCTTTCTTCTATGGCTACACCTTC. This translates into CASSDMSGAFFYGYTF.

The V gene is TRBV7-9, the J gene TRBJ2-6, with D possibly matching TRBD2 (6 bases). V gave up 1 base and J gave up 0 bases, with 10 bases separating them. The CDR3 consists of 17 residues. From germline, CDR1 is SEHNR and CDR2 FQNEAQ (reference sequence). The CDR3, as DNA: TGTGCCAGCAGCTTAGATCTGGGGGGCTCTGGGGCCAACGTCCTGACTTTC. This translates into CASSLDLGGSGANVLTF.

This clone was seen once. The rearrangement uses TRBV4-1 and TRBJ1-2; D is unclear. This CDR3 spans 13 amino acids. The V end was cut by 0 bases, the J end by 5 bases, with 7 bases between. Germline CDR1 and CDR2: MGHRA and YSYEKL. CDR3 nucleotides: TGCGCCAGCAGCCAAGAGGGTGGGTATGGCTACACCTTC. Translated: CASSQEGGYGYTF.

This chain connects TRBV2 to TRBJ2-7; D possibly corresponds to TRBD2 (5 bases). The germline CDR1 and CDR2 sequences are SNHLY and FYNNEI. The CDR3 extends over 17 amino acids. V was trimmed by 5 bases and J by 0 bases, leaving 20 bases between them. CDR3 sequence: CASSREGVWRSSYEQYF. The CDR3 DNA is TGTGCCAGCAGTCGTGAGGGAGTCTGGAGAAGCTCCTACGAGCAGTACTTC.

V is TRBV19 and J is TRBJ2-5; unclear D gene. The end of the DNA is better explained by TRBJ2-7, so the J call may be wrong. This CDR3 is 13 amino acids long. Germline-derived CDR1 and CDR2 are LNHDA and SQIVND (reference sequence). The CDR3 spells CASSIARSYEQYF. CDR3 DNA sequence: TGTGCCAGTAGTATTGCCAGGAGCTACGAGCAGTACTTC.

CDR3 loop: CATSGQGGFTDTQYF. The CDR3, as DNA: TGTGCCACCAGCGGGCAGGGGGGCTTCACAGATACGCAGTATTTT. V and J are TRBV15 and TRBJ2-3; D is perhaps TRBD1 (7 bases). V dropped 5 bases and J dropped 2 bases, with 14 bases sitting between them. The CDR3 is 15 residues long. Per the germline V gene, CDR1 is LNHNV and CDR2 is YYDKDF (reference sequence).

The chain links TRBV27 to TRBJ1-2; a weak D match, TRBD1 (5 bases). This CDR3 comprises 14 residues. From germline, CDR1 is MNHEY and CDR2 SMNVEV (reference sequence). The V and J ends lost 5 bases and 7 bases respectively, with 17 bases between them. CDR3 nucleotide sequence: TGTGCCAGCAGTCCCCGGACAAAAGCGGGTGGCTACACCTTC. It encodes CASSPRTKAGGYTF.

This chain joins TRBV30 and TRBJ2-7; D possibly corresponds to TRBD2 (5 bases). The CDR3 covers 14 residues. Between the trimmed V and J ends, which lost 4 bases and 3 bases, there was a span of 16 bases. CDR1 is GTSNPN and CDR2 is SVGIG in the germline V gene (reference sequence). The CDR3 nucleotides are TGTGCCTGGAACCGTAGGAGGAAGCACTACGAGCAGTACTTC. This sequence encodes CAWNRRRKHYEQYF.

The chain links TRBV7-8 to TRBJ1-5; TRBD1 is a possible D gene (6 bases). CDR1 and CDR2 from the germline V gene are SGHVS and FQNEAQ. V lost 5 bases and J lost 1, with 12 bases in between. CDR3 size: 15 residues. Here the CDR3 DNA reads TGTGCCAGCAGCCCCTTCGGACAGAGCAATCAGCCCCAGCATTTT. Its translation is CASSPFGQSNQPQHF.

The chain recombines TRBV19 with TRBJ2-5, with no clear D. V was clipped by 6 bases and J by 1 base, with 6 bases between them. Germline V lookup: CDR1 LNHDA, CDR2 SQIVND (reference sequence). The CDR3 is 12 residues long. CDR3 region: CASSRAQETQYF. In nucleotides, the CDR3 is TGTGCCAGTAGCCGGGCCCAAGAGACCCAGTACTTC.

The chain couples TRBV7-8 to TRBJ1-1; D is uncertain. The CDR3 runs 14 residues. The V gene lost 5 bases and the J gene lost 5 bases, with 15 bases spanning the gap. Germline V CDR1 and CDR2: SGHVS, FQNEAQ. CDR3 sequence: CASSQRLSETEAFF. CDR3 nucleotides: TGTGCCAGCAGCCAAAGGCTCTCGGAGACTGAAGCTTTCTTT.

The chain joins TRBV28 to TRBJ1-1; 7 bases fit TRBD1. V lost 4 bases, J lost 1 base, and 6 bases stayed unmatched. The CDR3 loop spans 15 amino acids. Germline V gives CDR1 MDHEN, CDR2 SYDVKM. CDR3 in amino acids: CASSSGRDRNTEAFF. The CDR3 DNA reads as TGTGCCAGCAGTTCCGGACGGGACAGGAACACTGAAGCTTTCTTT.